This T cell receptor (beta chain) was recovered during a study of blood T cell repertoires in COVID-19. On the study more broadly: In each case, the material was cDNA or gDNA derived from T cells, B-cell-depleted T cells, or PBMCs.

In the authors' methods: Nucleated cell counts were estimated from reference gene primer amplification. Profiling relied on immunoSEQ multiplex PCR, and the TCRdb table lists in-frame clones only, not all of them. The V and J calls and clone size come from that table; D and trimming were worked out from the DNA. The table lists roughly 250,000 clones, roughly nine tenths of them singletons. V was trimmed by 1 base and J by 2 bases, leaving 4 bases between them. This CDR3 has 13 residues. The germline CDR1 and CDR2 sequences are SGHAT and FQNNGV. The Seattle site enrolled patients during active infection and followed them longitudinally.

Sequencing was done on a sample of peripheral blood. V gene TRBV11-2 combines with J gene TRBJ2-3; D uncertain. The source of this sequence is a woman aged 25 to 39 with COVID-19, enrolled during active disease. CDR3 sequence: CASSLGVTDTQYF. The DNA of the CDR3 is TGTGCCAGCAGCTTAGGCGTCACAGATACGCAGTATTTT.